The 19 T cell receptor beta chains below all came from one sample that was sequenced in a study of CD8 T cells in Susac syndrome. Random hexamers were used to reverse transcribe the RNA input (about 0.5 to 1 ug). Each CDR3 protein is one row after TCRdb ran MiXCR on the immunoSEQ multiplex PCR reads. The profile shows 120,000 or so distinct CDR3 sequences, 85% to 95% of them singletons. Sequencing input: CD4+ T cells from PBMCs. These receptors originate from a human donor in good health.

The chain carries TRBV5-1 and TRBJ2-7, with D unclear. This CDR3 is 15 amino acids long. V lost 0 bases and J lost 3, with 13 bases in between. Germline V gives CDR1 SGHRS, CDR2 YFSETQ. The CDR3 DNA is TGCGCCAGCAGCTTGGGTGGTGGGCTGTTCTACGAGCAGTACTTC. Protein: CASSLGGGLFYEQYF.

The rearrangement uses TRBV6-5 and TRBJ2-2; D not resolved. V dropped 7 bases and J dropped 6 bases, with 0 bases sitting between them. This CDR3 is built from 9 residues. Germline CDR1 reads MNHEY; CDR2 reads SVGAGI. The DNA for the CDR3 is TGTGCCAGCACCGGGGAGCTGTTTTTT. The encoded protein is CASTGELFF.

This chain uses TRBV20-1 with TRBJ1-1; 7 bases fit TRBD1. The trim removed 7 bases at V and 4 bases at J, leaving 9 bases unmatched. CDR3 length: 13 amino acids. CDR1 is DFQATT and CDR2 is SNEGSKA in the germline V gene (reference sequence). CDR3 nucleotides: TGCAGTGGTCGACAGGGTGCTGTCACTGAAGCTTTCTTT. Its translation is CSGRQGAVTEAFF.

This rearrangement joins TRBV4-3 to TRBJ2-1; tentative D call: TRBD2 (6 bases). The CDR3 runs to 15 residues. Germline CDR1 LGHNA, CDR2 YSLEER. V dropped 1 base and J dropped 6 bases, with 13 bases sitting between them. The DNA for the CDR3 is TGCGCCAGCAGCCAAGCCGGGAGCCCTTTCAATGAGCAGTTCTTC. Translated: CASSQAGSPFNEQFF.

The chain employs TRBV5-1 and TRBJ2-7; 9 bases fit TRBD2. The germline V gene encodes CDR1 SGHRS and CDR2 YFSETQ. The CDR3 is made up of 15 amino acids. Unmatched junction bases numbered 7, after V lost 4 bases and J lost 2 bases. Written as DNA, the CDR3 is TGCGCCAGCAGCCCAACTCCTAGCGGGACCTACGAGCAGTACTTC. Its translation: CASSPTPSGTYEQYF.

This chain links TRBV27 with TRBJ2-2; D gene ambiguous. Germline V lookup: CDR1 MNHEY, CDR2 SMNVEV (reference sequence). The V end lost 0 bases, the J end lost 6 bases, and 5 bases lay between the germline ends. The CDR3 has 13 residues. The CDR3: CASSLSRSGELFF. DNA of the CDR3: TGTGCCAGCAGTTTATCTAGGTCCGGGGAGCTGTTTTTT.

This CDR3 is CASASGRTDTQYF. The CDR3 nucleotides read TGTGCCAGCGCTAGCGGGAGAACAGATACGCAGTATTTT. The chain employs TRBV18 and TRBJ2-3; 10 nucleotides match TRBD2. Germline V gene sequence: CDR1 KGHSH, CDR2 LQKENI. Unmatched junction bases numbered 2, after V lost 8 bases and J lost 3 bases. This CDR3 contains 13 residues.

The rearrangement uses TRBV29-1 and TRBJ1-2, with TRBD1 matching 10 bases. Germline CDR1 SQVTM, CDR2 ANQGSEA. The CDR3 covers 16 residues. The V and J ends lost 5 bases and 4 bases, in that order; junction bases with no gene match: 13. CDR3 coding DNA: TGCAGCGTTCGTACTTGGGGGACAGGGGAAGGCTATGGCTACACCTTC. Its protein is CSVRTWGTGEGYGYTF.

This chain joins TRBV2 and TRBJ2-3; D is unclear. The CDR3 has 12 residues. The germline V gene has CDR1 SNHLY and CDR2 FYNNEI. V was clipped by 7 bases and J by 2 bases, with 7 bases between them. CDR3 sequence reads: CASTEDTDTQYF. The CDR3 nucleotides read TGTGCCAGCACGGAAGACACAGATACGCAGTATTTT.

This rearrangement joins TRBV9 to TRBJ2-1, with D perhaps matching TRBD2 (5 bases). Germline V CDR1 and CDR2: SGDLS, YYNGEE. V lost 1 base, J lost 5 bases, and 10 bases lay in between. The CDR3 runs to 14 residues. CDR3 in amino acids: CASSVLSGDNEQFF. CDR3 DNA sequence: TGTGCCAGCAGCGTATTGTCCGGGGACAATGAGCAGTTCTTC.

The genes are TRBV10-3 and TRBJ1-6; D is possibly TRBD1 (6 bases). Trimming removed 5 bases at V and 10 bases at J, with 12 bases between. Germline V CDR1 and CDR2: ENHRY, SYGVKD. This CDR3 comprises 13 residues. The CDR3 DNA sequence: TGTGCCATCAGTTCAGGGGATGGGTCACCCCTCCACTTT. Protein sequence: CAISSGDGSPLHF.

The V call is TRBV7-3, the J call TRBJ2-1; no reliable D call. Looked up from germline, CDR1 is SGHTA and CDR2 is FQGTGA. V gave up 2 bases and J gave up 8 bases, with 10 bases separating them. This CDR3 contains 13 residues. The DNA for the CDR3 is TGTGCCAGCAGCTTAGCCCCCTCGGATGAGCAGTTCTTC. Protein sequence: CASSLAPSDEQFF.

This sequence joins TRBV19 and TRBJ2-3; D tentatively reads TRBD1 or TRBD2 (5 bases each). The CDR3 totals 13 residues. Germline CDR1 reads LNHDA; CDR2 reads SQIVND (reference sequence). V was cut by 5 bases and J by 6 bases, with 12 bases left in between. The CDR3 DNA reads TGTGCCAGTAGTCCCCGGGACCGGGATACGCAGTATTTT. This translates into CASSPRDRDTQYF. Variable domain in full (rest from reference TRBV19 and TRBJ2-3): DGGITQSPKYLFRKEGQNVTLSCEQNLNHDAMYWYRQDPGQGLRLIYYSQIVNDFQKGDIAEGYSVSREKKESFPLTVTSAQKNPTAFYLCASSPRDRDTQYFGPGTRLTVL.

V usage is TRBV3-1 and J usage is TRBJ2-7; 11 bases fit TRBD2. The ends lost 1 base at V and 0 bases at J; junction bases unmatched: 8. The CDR3 loop spans 18 amino acids. Germline V gene lookup returns CDR1 LGHDT and CDR2 YNNKEL (reference sequence). Here the CDR3 reads CASSQGVTSGASSYEQYF. CDR3 nucleotide sequence: TGTGCCAGCAGCCAAGGAGTGACTAGCGGGGCGAGCTCCTACGAGCAGTACTTC.

The rearrangement uses TRBV20-1 and TRBJ1-1, with 9 positions matching TRBD1. V lost 3 bases, J lost 7 bases, and 15 bases stayed unmatched. This CDR3 is built from 16 residues. From germline, CDR1 is DFQATT and CDR2 SNEGSKA (reference sequence). CDR3 sequence: CSASIPGQGRGVEAFF. CDR3 DNA: TGCAGTGCTAGCATCCCGGGACAGGGAAGGGGGGTTGAAGCTTTCTTT.

CDR3 DNA sequence: TGTGCCAGCTTGGAGGGCCTGTTGAACACTGAAGCTTTCTTT. This encodes CASLEGLLNTEAFF. The chain carries TRBV6-1 and TRBJ1-1; D uncertain. The germline V and J ends were trimmed by 8 bases and 0 bases, with 13 bases remaining between them. The CDR3 has 14 amino acids. In germline, CDR1 is MNHNS, CDR2 SASEGT.

The chain links TRBV10-3 to TRBJ1-5; D possibly corresponds to TRBD1 (5 bases). V gave up 6 bases and J gave up 6 bases, with 12 bases separating them. CDR1 is ENHRY, CDR2 SYGVKD, per germline. The CDR3 extends over 13 amino acids. The CDR3 DNA reads as TGTGCCATCAGACAACAGGAAGGTCAGCCCCAGCATTTT. It codes for CAIRQQEGQPQHF.

This clonotype has only one observation. The chain has TRBV29-1 and TRBJ2-4; 10 bases match TRBD1. The CDR3 covers 14 residues. V gave up 4 bases and J gave up 7 bases; unmatched junction bases: 7. CDR1 is SQVTM, CDR2 ANQGSEA, per germline. The CDR3 reads CSVVGAGQGNIQYF. The CDR3 region has the DNA TGCAGCGTTGTAGGGGCGGGACAGGGGAACATTCAGTACTTC. The entire variable domain, with the rest obtained from reference TRBV29-1 and TRBJ2-4, is as follows: SAVISQKPSRDICQRGTSLTIQCQVDSQVTMMFWYRQQPGQSLTLIATANQGSEATYESGFVIDKFPISRPNLTFSTLTVSNMSPEDSSIYLCSVVGAGQGNIQYFGAGTRLSVL.

The V gene is TRBV3-1, the J gene TRBJ2-1; D is unclear. Germline assignment: CDR1 LGHDT and CDR2 YNNKEL (reference sequence). Trimming took 6 bases from V and 7 from J, leaving 7 bases between them. CDR3 length: 11 amino acids. CDR3 amino acids: CASSLLNEQFF. The CDR3 nucleotides read TGTGCCAGCAGTCTCCTTAATGAGCAGTTCTTC.